The T cell receptor beta chain under discussion was sequenced for a study of blood T cell repertoires in COVID-19. CDR3 length: 17 amino acids. Trimming stripped 0 bases from V and 4 bases from J, with 17 bases between. In germline, CDR1 is SGHKS, CDR2 YYEKEE (reference sequence). Authors' methods: Amplification from reference gene primers served as the basis for estimated nucleated cell counts. Sequenced by immunoSEQ multiplex PCR; TCRdb stores in-frame clones only, minus some. V, J and clone size reflect that table, while D and trimming were determined from the DNA. The sample gives a few hundred thousand clones, 80% to 90% of which show up once; about 1% is in the top ten. Donors in Cohort 3 who had recovered were those with two negative PCRs, healthcare professional clearance, or resolution of their symptoms.

Sequencing input: PBMCs or T cells enriched from blood (not recorded which). This rearrangement joins TRBV5-5 to TRBJ1-3, with a weak D call TRBD1 (5 bases). This clonotype originated in a man aged 18 to 30 who had recovered from COVID-19. The CDR3 loop is CASSLVPLDSAGNTIYF. As DNA, the CDR3 is TGTGCCAGCAGCTTGGTCCCTCTCGACAGCGCAGGAAACACCATATATTTT.